This T cell receptor (beta chain) originates from a study of T cell responses to AZD1222 COVID-19 vaccine. Broader study findings: The donors showed a predominance of white British ancestry and of females, with possible underestimation of clonal diversity. Repertoires were obtained only post-peak T cell response. At study baseline, merely over 5 AZD1222 recipients were seropositive. With two AZD1222 doses given, Spike-specific TCR breadth and depth both rose.

The germline V gene has CDR1 SGHNT and CDR2 YYREEE (reference sequence). The CDR3 is made up of 13 amino acids. Germline trimming cut 5 bases from V and 1 base from J; bases unmatched to any gene: 2. Sequencing was performed with immunoSEQ multiplex PCR; in TCRdb, only in-frame clones are kept and a portion is missing. The profile shows just under 90,000 clones, around 88% of them singletons. Turning to this clone: Its antigen is unidentified.

The gene calls are TRBV5-4 and TRBJ1-1, with 7 bases that match TRBD1. The TCR was taken from an adult in good health. The sample was peripheral blood, taken on day 0 of MenACWY control vaccination. CDR3 amino acids: CASRGQPNTEAFF. The CDR3 DNA is TGTGCCAGCAGGGGACAGCCGAACACTGAAGCTTTCTTT. Based on the CDR3 plus reference TRBV5-4 and TRBJ1-1, the full variable domain is ETGVTQSPTHLIKTRGQQVTLRCSSQSGHNTVSWYQQALGQGPQFIFQYYREEENGRGNFPPRFSGLQFPNYSSELNVNALELDDSALYLCASRGQPNTEAFFGQGTRLTVV.